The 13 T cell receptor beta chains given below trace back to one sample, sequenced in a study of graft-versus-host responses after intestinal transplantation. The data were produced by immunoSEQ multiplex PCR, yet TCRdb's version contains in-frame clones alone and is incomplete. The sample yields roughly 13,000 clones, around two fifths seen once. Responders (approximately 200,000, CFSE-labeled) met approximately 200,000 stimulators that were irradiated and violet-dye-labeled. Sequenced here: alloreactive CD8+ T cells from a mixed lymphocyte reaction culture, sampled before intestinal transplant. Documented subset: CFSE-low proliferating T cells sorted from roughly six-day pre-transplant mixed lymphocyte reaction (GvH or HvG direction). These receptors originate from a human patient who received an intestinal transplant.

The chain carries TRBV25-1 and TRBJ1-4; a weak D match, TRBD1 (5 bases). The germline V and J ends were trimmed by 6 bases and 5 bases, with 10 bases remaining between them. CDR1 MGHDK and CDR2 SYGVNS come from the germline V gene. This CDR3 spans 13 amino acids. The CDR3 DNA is TGTGCCAGCAGGCGGTCAGGGAATGAAAAACTGTTTTTT. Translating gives CASRRSGNEKLFF.

The CDR3 is CASSLFRGDNQPQHF. For the CDR3, the DNA is TGTGCCAGCAGTTTATTCAGGGGGGACAATCAGCCCCAGCATTTT. This chain joins TRBV28 and TRBJ1-5, with 7 bases aligning to TRBD1. Looked up from germline, CDR1 is MDHEN and CDR2 is SYDVKM. Losses at the gene ends were 1 base for V and 3 bases for J; bases not matched to a gene: 3. The CDR3 covers 15 residues.

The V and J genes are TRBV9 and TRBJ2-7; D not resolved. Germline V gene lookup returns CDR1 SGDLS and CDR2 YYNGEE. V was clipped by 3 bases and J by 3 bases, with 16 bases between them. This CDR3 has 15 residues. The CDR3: CASSADATEHYEQYF. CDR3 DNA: TGTGCCAGCAGCGCCGACGCGACGGAGCACTACGAGCAGTACTTC.

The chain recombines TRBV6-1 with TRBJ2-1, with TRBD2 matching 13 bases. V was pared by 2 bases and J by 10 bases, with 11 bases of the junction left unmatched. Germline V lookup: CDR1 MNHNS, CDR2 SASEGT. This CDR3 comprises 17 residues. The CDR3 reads CASSEFAKTSGGIEQFF. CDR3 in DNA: TGTGCCAGCAGTGAATTCGCAAAGACTAGCGGGGGGATCGAGCAGTTCTTC.

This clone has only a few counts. This chain's CDR3 is CASSELATNEQFF. The CDR3 bases are TGTGCCAGCAGTGAACTAGCCACGAATGAGCAGTTCTTC. The gene calls are TRBV6-1 and TRBJ2-1; D is perhaps TRBD2 (5 bases). The germline V gene encodes CDR1 MNHNS and CDR2 SASEGT. V gave up 2 bases and J gave up 7 bases, with 9 bases separating them. This CDR3 comprises 13 residues.

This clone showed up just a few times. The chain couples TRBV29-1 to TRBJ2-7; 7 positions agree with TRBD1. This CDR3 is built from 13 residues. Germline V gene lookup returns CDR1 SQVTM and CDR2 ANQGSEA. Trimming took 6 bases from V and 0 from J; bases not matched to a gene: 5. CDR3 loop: CSVRGQNSYEQYF. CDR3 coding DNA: TGCAGCGTGAGGGGACAGAACTCCTACGAGCAGTACTTC.

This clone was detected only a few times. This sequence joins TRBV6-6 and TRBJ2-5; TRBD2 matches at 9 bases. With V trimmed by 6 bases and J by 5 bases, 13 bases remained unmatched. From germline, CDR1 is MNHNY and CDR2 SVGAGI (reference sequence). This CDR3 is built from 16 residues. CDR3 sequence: CASSLLGRGGSETQYF. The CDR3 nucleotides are TGTGCCAGCAGCTTGCTTGGGCGGGGGGGCTCGGAGACCCAGTACTTC.

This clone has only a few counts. CDR3 amino acids: CASSAGTSVYNEQFF. The CDR3 region has the DNA TGTGCCAGCAGTGCTGGGACTAGCGTTTACAATGAGCAGTTCTTC. The gene calls are TRBV27 and TRBJ2-1; 10 positions agree with TRBD2. CDR1 is MNHEY, CDR2 SMNVEV, per germline (reference sequence). The CDR3 is 15 residues long. V gave up 5 bases and J gave up 4 bases; unmatched junction bases: 5.

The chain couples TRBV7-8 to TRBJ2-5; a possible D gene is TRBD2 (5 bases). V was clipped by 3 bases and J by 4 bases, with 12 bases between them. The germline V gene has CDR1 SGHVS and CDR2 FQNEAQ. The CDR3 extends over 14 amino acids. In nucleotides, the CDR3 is TGTGCCAGCAGCTTGAGAGGGAGCCCAGAGACCCAGTACTTC. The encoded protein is CASSLRGSPETQYF.

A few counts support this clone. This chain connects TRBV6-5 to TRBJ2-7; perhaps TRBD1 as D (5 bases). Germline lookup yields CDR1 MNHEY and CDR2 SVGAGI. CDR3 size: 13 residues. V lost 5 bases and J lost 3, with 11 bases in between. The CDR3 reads CASSLGAFYEQYF. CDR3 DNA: TGTGCCAGCAGTCTAGGGGCCTTCTACGAGCAGTACTTC.

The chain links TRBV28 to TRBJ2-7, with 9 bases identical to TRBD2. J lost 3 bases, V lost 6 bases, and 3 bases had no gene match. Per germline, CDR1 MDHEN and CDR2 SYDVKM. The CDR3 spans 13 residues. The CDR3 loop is CASRGTSLYEQYF. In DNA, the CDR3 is TGTGCCAGCAGGGGGACTAGCCTCTACGAGCAGTACTTC.

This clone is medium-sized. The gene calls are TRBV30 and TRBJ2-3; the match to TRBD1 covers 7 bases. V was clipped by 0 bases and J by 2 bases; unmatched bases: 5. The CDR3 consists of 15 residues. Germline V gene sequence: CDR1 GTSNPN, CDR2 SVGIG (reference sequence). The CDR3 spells CAWSVTGVFTDTQYF. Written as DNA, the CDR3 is TGTGCCTGGAGTGTAACAGGGGTTTTCACAGATACGCAGTATTTT. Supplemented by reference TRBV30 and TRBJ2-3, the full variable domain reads SQTIHQWPATLVQPVGSPLSLECTVEGTSNPNLYWYRQAAGRGLQLLFYSVGIGQISSEVPQNLSASRPQDRQFILSSKKLLLSDSGFYLCAWSVTGVFTDTQYFGPGTRLTVL.

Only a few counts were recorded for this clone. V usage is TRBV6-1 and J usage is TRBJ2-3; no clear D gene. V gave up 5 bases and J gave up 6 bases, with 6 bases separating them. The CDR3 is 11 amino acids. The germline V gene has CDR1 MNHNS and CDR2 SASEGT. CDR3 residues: CASSYGDTQYF. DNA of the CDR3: TGTGCCAGCAGTTACGGGGATACGCAGTATTTT.